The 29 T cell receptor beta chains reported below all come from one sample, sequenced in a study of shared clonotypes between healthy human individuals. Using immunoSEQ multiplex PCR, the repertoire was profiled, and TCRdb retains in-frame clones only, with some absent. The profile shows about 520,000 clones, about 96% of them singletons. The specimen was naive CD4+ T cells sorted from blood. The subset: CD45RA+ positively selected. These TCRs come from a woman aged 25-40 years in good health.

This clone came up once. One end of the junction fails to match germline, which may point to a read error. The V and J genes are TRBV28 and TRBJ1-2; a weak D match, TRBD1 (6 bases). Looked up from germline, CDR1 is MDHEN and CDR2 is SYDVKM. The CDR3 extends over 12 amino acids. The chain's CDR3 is CASSSLGDRLAF. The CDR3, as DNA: TGTGCCAGCAGTAGTTTGGGCGACAGGTTAGCCTTC.

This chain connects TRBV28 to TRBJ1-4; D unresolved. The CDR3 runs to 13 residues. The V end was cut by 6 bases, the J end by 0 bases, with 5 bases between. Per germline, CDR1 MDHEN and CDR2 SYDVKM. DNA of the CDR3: TGTGCCAGCAGAGATGCAACTAATGAAAAACTGTTTTTT. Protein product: CASRDATNEKLFF.

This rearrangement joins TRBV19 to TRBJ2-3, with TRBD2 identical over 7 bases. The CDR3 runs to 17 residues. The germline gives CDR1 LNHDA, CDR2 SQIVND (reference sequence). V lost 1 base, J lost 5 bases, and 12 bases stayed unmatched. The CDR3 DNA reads TGTGCCAGTAGTATAGTCTTGGGCGGGAGAGGAAGAGATACGCAGTATTTT. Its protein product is CASSIVLGGRGRDTQYF.

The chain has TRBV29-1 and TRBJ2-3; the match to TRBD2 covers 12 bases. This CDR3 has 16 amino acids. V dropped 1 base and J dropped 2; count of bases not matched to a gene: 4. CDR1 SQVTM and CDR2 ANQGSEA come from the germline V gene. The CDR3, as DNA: TGCAGCGTTGAAGGGACTAGCGGGACCCACACAGATACGCAGTATTTT. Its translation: CSVEGTSGTHTDTQYF.

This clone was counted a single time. CDR3 nucleotides: TGTGCCAGCAGTTTATGGACAGGGGCCACTGAAGCTTTCTTT. Encoded protein: CASSLWTGATEAFF. The genes are TRBV28 and TRBJ1-1; 8 positions agree with TRBD1. V lost 0 bases, J lost 4 bases, and 1 base stayed unmatched. Looked up from germline, CDR1 is MDHEN and CDR2 is SYDVKM. There are 14 residues in the CDR3.

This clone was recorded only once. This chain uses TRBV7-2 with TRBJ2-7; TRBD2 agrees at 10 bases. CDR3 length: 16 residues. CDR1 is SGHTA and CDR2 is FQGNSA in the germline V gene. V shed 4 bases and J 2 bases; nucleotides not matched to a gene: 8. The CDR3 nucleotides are TGTGCCAGCAGCTCCCTCAGCGGGAGGGGCCCCTACGAGCAGTACTTC. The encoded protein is CASSSLSGRGPYEQYF. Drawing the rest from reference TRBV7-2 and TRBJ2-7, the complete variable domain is GAGVSQSPSNKVTEKGKDVELRCDPISGHTALYWYRQSLGQGLEFLIYFQGNSAPDKSGLPSDRFSAERTGGSVSTLTIQRTQQEDSAVYLCASSSLSGRGPYEQYFGPGTRLTVT.

DNA of the CDR3: TGTGCCAGCAGCCCAGTAGCGGACGGTTGGGATGAGCAGTTCTTC. Translated, it gives CASSPVADGWDEQFF. This chain links TRBV7-2 with TRBJ2-1; maybe TRBD2 (6 bases). The V end lost 5 bases, the J end lost 8 bases, and 19 bases lay between the germline ends. The CDR3 has 15 residues. Germline V CDR1 and CDR2: SGHTA, FQGNSA.

This CDR3 reads CAISESQAYEQYF. CDR3 in DNA: TGTGCCATCAGTGAGTCCCAGGCTTACGAGCAGTACTTC. The gene calls are TRBV10-3 and TRBJ2-7; the D is unclear. The CDR3 totals 13 residues. Trimming took 0 bases from V and 4 from J, leaving 7 bases between them. Germline V CDR1 and CDR2: ENHRY, SYGVKD.

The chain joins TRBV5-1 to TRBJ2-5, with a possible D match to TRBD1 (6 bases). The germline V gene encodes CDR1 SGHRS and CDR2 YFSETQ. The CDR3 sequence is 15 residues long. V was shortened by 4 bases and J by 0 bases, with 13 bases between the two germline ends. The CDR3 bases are TGCGCCAGCAGCCCATGGACAGCGTACCAAGAGACCCAGTACTTC. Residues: CASSPWTAYQETQYF.

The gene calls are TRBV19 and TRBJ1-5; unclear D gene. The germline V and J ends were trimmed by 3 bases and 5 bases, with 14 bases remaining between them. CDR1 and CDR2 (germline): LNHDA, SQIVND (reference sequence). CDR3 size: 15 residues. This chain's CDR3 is CASSIRPLGHQPQHF. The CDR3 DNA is TGTGCCAGTAGTATCCGACCCCTCGGGCATCAGCCCCAGCATTTT.

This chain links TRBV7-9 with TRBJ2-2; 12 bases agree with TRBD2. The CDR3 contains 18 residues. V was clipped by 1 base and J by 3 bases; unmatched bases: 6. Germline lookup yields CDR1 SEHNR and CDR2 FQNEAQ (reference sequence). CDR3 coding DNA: TGTGCCAGCAGCTTAGTGTGGACTAGCGGGACGGACACCGGGGAGCTGTTTTTT. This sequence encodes CASSLVWTSGTDTGELFF.

This CDR3 reads CASSPTRWGGYTF. Here the CDR3 DNA reads TGTGCCAGCAGTCCAACCCGCTGGGGCGGCTACACCTTC. The chain has TRBV28 and TRBJ1-2, with D maybe TRBD1 (5 bases). The CDR3 extends over 13 amino acids. The ends were cut back, 5 bases at V and 8 bases at J, with 15 bases in the middle. From germline, CDR1 is MDHEN and CDR2 SYDVKM.

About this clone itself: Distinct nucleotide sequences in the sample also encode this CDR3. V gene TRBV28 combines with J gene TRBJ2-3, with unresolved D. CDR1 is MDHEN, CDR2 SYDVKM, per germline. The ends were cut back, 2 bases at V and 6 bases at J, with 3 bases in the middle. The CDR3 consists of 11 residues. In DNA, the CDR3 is TGTGCCAGCAGTTTACTGGATACGCAGTATTTT. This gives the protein CASSLLDTQYF.

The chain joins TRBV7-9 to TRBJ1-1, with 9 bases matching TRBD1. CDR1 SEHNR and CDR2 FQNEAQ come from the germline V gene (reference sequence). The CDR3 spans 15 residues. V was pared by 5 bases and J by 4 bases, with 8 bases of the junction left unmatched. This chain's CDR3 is CASSARTGDFTEAFF. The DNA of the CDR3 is TGTGCCAGCAGCGCCCGGACAGGGGATTTCACTGAAGCTTTCTTT. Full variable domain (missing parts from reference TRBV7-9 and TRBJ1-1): DTGVSQNPRHKITKRGQNVTFRCDPISEHNRLYWYRQTLGQGPEFLTYFQNEAQLEKSRLLSDRFSAERPKGSFSTLEIQRTEQGDSAMYLCASSARTGDFTEAFFGQGTRLTVV.

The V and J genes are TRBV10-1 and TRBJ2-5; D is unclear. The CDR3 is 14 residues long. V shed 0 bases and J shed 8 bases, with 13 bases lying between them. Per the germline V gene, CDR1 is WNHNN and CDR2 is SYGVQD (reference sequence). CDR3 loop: CASSESGPPGTQYF. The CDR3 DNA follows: TGCGCCAGCAGTGAGTCTGGGCCTCCCGGAACCCAGTACTTC.

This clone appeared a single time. The CDR3 DNA sequence: TGCAGTGCTAGAGATAGGCTCGAGCAGTACTTC. Translating gives CSARDRLEQYF. The rearrangement joins TRBV20-1 to TRBJ2-5; D not resolved. The J call may be mistaken, given a closer DNA end match to TRBJ2-7. The V gene's germline CDR1 is DFQATT and CDR2 SNEGSKA (reference sequence). The CDR3 contains 11 residues.

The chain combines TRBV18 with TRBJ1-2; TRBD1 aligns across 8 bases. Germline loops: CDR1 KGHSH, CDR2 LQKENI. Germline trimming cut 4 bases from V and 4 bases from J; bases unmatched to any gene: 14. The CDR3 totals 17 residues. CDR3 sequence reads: CASSRRQGTALSYGYTF. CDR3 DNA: TGTGCCAGCTCACGACGACAGGGGACAGCCCTCTCCTATGGCTACACCTTC.

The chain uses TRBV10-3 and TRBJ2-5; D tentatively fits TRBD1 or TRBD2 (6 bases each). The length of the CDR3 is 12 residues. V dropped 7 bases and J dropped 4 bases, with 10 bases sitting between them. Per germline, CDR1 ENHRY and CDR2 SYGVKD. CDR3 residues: CAIKGGGETQYF. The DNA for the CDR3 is TGTGCCATCAAGGGGGGAGGAGAGACCCAGTACTTC.

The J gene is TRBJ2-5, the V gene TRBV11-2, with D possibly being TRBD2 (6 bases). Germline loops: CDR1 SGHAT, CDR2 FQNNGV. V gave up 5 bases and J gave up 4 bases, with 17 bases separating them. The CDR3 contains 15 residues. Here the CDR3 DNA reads TGTGCCAGCAGCCACCGGACGGGGGTGGGAGAGACCCAGTACTTC. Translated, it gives CASSHRTGVGETQYF.

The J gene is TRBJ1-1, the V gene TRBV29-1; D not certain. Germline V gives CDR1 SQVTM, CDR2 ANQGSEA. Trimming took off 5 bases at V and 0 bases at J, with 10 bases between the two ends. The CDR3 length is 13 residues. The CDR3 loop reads CSVRGRLNTEAFF. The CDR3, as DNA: TGCAGCGTTCGAGGCAGATTGAACACTGAAGCTTTCTTT.

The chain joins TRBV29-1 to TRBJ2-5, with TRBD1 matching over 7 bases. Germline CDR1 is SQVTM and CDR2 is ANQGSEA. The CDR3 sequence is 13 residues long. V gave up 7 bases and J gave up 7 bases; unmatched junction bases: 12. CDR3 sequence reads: CSAKPGTVATQYF. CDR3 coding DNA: TGCAGCGCAAAACCCGGGACAGTGGCGACCCAGTACTTC.

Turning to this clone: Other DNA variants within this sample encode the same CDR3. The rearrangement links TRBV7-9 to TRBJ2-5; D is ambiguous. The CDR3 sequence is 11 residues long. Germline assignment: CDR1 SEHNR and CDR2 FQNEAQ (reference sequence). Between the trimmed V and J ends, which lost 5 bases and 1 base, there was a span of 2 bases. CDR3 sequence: CASSPQETQYF. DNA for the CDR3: TGTGCCAGCAGCCCCCAAGAGACCCAGTACTTC. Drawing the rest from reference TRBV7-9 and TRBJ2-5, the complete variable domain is DTGVSQNPRHKITKRGQNVTFRCDPISEHNRLYWYRQTLGQGPEFLTYFQNEAQLEKSRLLSDRFSAERPKGSFSTLEIQRTEQGDSAMYLCASSPQETQYFGPGTRLLVL.

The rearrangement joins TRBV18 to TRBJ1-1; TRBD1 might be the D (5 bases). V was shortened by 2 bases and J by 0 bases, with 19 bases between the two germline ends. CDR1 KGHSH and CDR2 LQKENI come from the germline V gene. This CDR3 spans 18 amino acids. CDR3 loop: CASSPREMGGPVNTEAFF. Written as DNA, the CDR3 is TGTGCCAGCTCACCAAGAGAAATGGGGGGACCAGTGAACACTGAAGCTTTCTTT.

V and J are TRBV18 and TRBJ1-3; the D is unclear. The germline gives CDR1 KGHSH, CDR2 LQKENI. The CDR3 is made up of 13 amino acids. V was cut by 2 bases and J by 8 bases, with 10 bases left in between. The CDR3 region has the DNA TGTGCCAGCTCACCAGACGGTACGGACACCATATATTTT. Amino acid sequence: CASSPDGTDTIYF.

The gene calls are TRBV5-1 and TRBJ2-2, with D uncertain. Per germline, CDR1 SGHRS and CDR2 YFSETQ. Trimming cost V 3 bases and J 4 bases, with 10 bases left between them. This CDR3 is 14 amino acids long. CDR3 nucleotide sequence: TGCGCCAGCAGCTGGAGAGGATCCACCGGGGAGCTGTTTTTT. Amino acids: CASSWRGSTGELFF.

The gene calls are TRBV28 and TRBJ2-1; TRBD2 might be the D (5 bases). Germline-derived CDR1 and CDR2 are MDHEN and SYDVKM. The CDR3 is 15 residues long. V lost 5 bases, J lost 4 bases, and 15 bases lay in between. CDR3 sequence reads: CASSPRGGNYNEQFF. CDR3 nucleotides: TGTGCCAGCAGTCCACGGGGTGGGAATTACAATGAGCAGTTCTTC. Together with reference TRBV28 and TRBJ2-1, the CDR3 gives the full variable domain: DVKVTQSSRYLVKRTGEKVFLECVQDMDHENMFWYRQDPGLGLRLIYFSYDVKMKEKGDIPEGYSVSREKKERFSLILESASTNQTSMYLCASSPRGGNYNEQFFGPGTRLTVL.

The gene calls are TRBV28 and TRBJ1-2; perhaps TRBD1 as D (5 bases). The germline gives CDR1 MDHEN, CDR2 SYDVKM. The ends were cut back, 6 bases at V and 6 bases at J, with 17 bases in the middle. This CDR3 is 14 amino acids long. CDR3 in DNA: TGTGCCAGCAGACCGTCCCAGGGTGAAGATGGCTACACCTTC. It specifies CASRPSQGEDGYTF.

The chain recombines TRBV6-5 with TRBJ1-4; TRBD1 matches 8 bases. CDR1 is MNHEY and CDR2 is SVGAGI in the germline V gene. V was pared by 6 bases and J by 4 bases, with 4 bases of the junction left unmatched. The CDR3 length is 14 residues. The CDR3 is CASSRTGLNEKLFF. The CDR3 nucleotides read TGTGCCAGCAGCCGGACAGGGCTTAATGAAAAACTGTTTTTT.

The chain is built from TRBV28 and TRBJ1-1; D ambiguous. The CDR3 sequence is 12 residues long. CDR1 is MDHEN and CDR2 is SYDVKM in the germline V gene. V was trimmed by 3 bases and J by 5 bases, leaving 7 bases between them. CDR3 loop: CASSFGITEAFF. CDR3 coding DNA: TGTGCCAGCAGTTTCGGGATAACTGAAGCTTTCTTT.